This T cell receptor (beta chain) was documented in a study of shared clonotypes between healthy human individuals. Study-wide points: Four donors held roughly 5% of naive CD4 clonotypes in common. Non-shared clonotypes had lower generation probabilities than those shared by all four donors.

In germline, CDR1 is MDHEN, CDR2 SYDVKM. The ends lost 9 bases at V and 8 bases at J; junction bases unmatched: 11. The CDR3 has 13 amino acids. As for this clone: The antigen is unknown.

A split of CD4+ cells into CD45RA+ naive and CD45RA-negative memory subsets was performed. In the source study's methods: For the immunoSEQ data, sequences were junction-only without quality scores, so filtering differed. Clones were sequenced by immunoSEQ multiplex PCR, and TCRdb holds only the in-frame ones, with some missing. V and J calls and clone size come straight from that table; D and trimming were deduced from the DNA. The table lists roughly 2,500,000 clones, 80% to 95% of them singletons, with about 0.39% in the top ten. This TCR was sampled from a man aged 18 to 30 in good health. Some clones in this sample may be carry-over from other donors' samples. V is TRBV28 and J is TRBJ1-2; 8 nucleotides agree with TRBD1. Sequences were obtained from naive CD4+ T cells from PBMCs. Sample subset: CD45RA+ positively selected. CDR3 in amino acids: CASRVGTGRGYTF. The CDR3 bases are TGTGCCAGTAGAGTGGGGACAGGCCGGGGCTACACCTTC.